The text below deals with one T cell receptor beta chain. The antigen is not known. The source of the sample is a study of cytomegalovirus exposure and HLA in healthy donors. General study results and limits: TCR beta chains numbering some 160 were designated cytomegalovirus-associated. Most TCR sequences were uncommon, yet certain public TCRs appeared in many donors. The authors confirmed in vitro that a few CMV-associated chains were specific for CMV antigens.

V gave up 5 bases and J gave up 4 bases, with 15 bases separating them. CDR1 and CDR2 (germline): SNHLY, FYNNEI. CDR3 length: 15 amino acids. Clones were sequenced by immunoSEQ multiplex PCR, and TCRdb holds only the in-frame ones, with some missing. The sample lists 68,000 or so clones; about 91% were seen once. This TCR derives from a man aged 18 to 29 in good health and CMV-seronegative. This chain uses TRBV2 with TRBJ2-1, with D perhaps TRBD1 (6 bases). Source material: PBMCs. CDR3 nucleotide sequence: TGTGCCAGCAGTTACAGGGCCCCGGAATACAATGAGCAGTTCTTC. It specifies CASSYRAPEYNEQFF. Variable domain in full (rest from reference TRBV2 and TRBJ2-1): EPEVTQTPSHQVTQMGQEVILRCVPISNHLYFYWYRQILGQKVEFLVSFYNNEISEKSEIFDDQFSVERPDGSNFTLKIRSTKLEDSAMYFCASSYRAPEYNEQFFGPGTRLTVL.